One sample yielded the 12 T cell receptor beta chains listed below, sequenced in a study of Ad26.COV2.S vaccination and SARS-CoV-2 variants (dated by TCRdb to 2020 to 2022). Sample treatment or condition, as interpreted from the label and publication: roughly 20 received Ad26.COV2.S at low or high dose, single or two shots; roughly five received placebo; per-sample allocation not given. For vaccine and placebo recipients, repertoires were sequenced using samples collected on day 63 after the first injection. The library was produced with the immunoSEQ multiplex PCR assay. Held by TCRdb, this immuneACCESS table contains in-frame sequences only and omits some clones. Under half of the omission traces to an unresolved V gene where checked; the cause of the rest is unknown. Present in this sample are about 440,000 clones, around 91% of which were seen just once. The top ten clones comprise more than 3.5% of the sample.

The sequences come from peripheral blood, collected in a trial of Ad26.COV2.S vaccine versus placebo. These receptors were obtained from a person between 18 and 65 years old who received the Ad26.COV2.S COVID-19 vaccine or a placebo.

This clone was recorded a few times. The chain employs TRBV5-1 and TRBJ2-3, with a weak D call TRBD2 (5 bases). The V gene lost 3 bases and the J gene lost 0 bases, with 14 bases spanning the gap. Germline CDR1 and CDR2: SGHRS and YFSETQ. The length of the CDR3 is 16 residues. CDR3 nucleotides: TGCGCCAGCAGCTATACTATTTCGGGGAGCACAGATACGCAGTATTTT. Translating gives CASSYTISGSTDTQYF. The full variable domain, with the rest looked up from reference TRBV5-1 and TRBJ2-3, is KAGVTQTPRYLIKTRGQQVTLSCSPISGHRSVSWYQQTPGQGLQFLFEYFSETQRNKGNFPGRFSGRQFSNSRSEMNVSTLELGDSALYLCASSYTISGSTDTQYFGPGTRLTVL.

The genes are TRBV6-5 and TRBJ1-4; D is unresolved. The germline CDR1 and CDR2 sequences are MNHEY and SVGAGI. CDR3 size: 15 residues. Between the trimmed V and J ends, which lost 7 bases and 0 bases, there was a span of 12 bases. Written as DNA, the CDR3 is TGTGCCAGCACCCGAGTTGTCCCAACTAATGAAAAACTGTTTTTT. Protein: CASTRVVPTNEKLFF.

This clone showed up just once. This chain uses TRBV6-5 with TRBJ2-1; D possibly uses TRBD1 or TRBD2 (5 bases each). CDR3 length: 14 residues. Trimming cost V 7 bases and J 7 bases, with 17 bases left between them. Germline values: CDR1 MNHEY, CDR2 SVGAGI. In DNA, the CDR3 is TGTGCCAGCACGGGGCGGGCCCGGTGGAATGAGCAGTTCTTC. Its translation is CASTGRARWNEQFF.

The CDR3 here is CASSVTGGPYEQYF. In DNA, the CDR3 is TGTGCCAGCAGCGTTACAGGGGGCCCCTACGAGCAGTACTTC. This chain uses TRBV9 with TRBJ2-7; 9 bases match TRBD1. V lost 2 bases and J lost 2; bases outside the gene matches: 2. The CDR3 contains 14 residues. Germline V gene lookup returns CDR1 SGDLS and CDR2 YYNGEE.

This chain uses TRBV15 with TRBJ1-5; TRBD1 is a possible D gene (6 bases). The germline V gene has CDR1 LNHNV and CDR2 YYDKDF (reference sequence). This CDR3 contains 13 residues. V shed 1 base and J shed 6 bases, with 7 bases lying between them. The CDR3 loop reads CATSRVGGQPQHF. Here the CDR3 DNA reads TGTGCCACCAGCAGAGTAGGGGGTCAGCCCCAGCATTTT. Full variable domain (missing parts from reference TRBV15 and TRBJ1-5): DAMVIQNPRYQVTQFGKPVTLSCSQTLNHNVMYWYQQKSSQAPKLLFHYYDKDFNNEADTPDNFQSRRPNTSFCFLDIRSPGLGDTAMYLCATSRVGGQPQHFGDGTRLSIL.

This rearrangement joins TRBV7-9 to TRBJ2-7, with TRBD2 matching over 9 bases. The CDR3 spans 16 residues. Germline CDR1 and CDR2: SEHNR and FQNEAQ (reference sequence). V shed 0 bases, J shed 1 base, and the junction held 4 bases outside the gene matches. The DNA of the CDR3 is TGTGCCAGCAGCTTAGCAATAGCGGGAGATTCCTACGAGCAGTACTTC. Translation: CASSLAIAGDSYEQYF.

This clone was seen more than once but under ten times. V is TRBV7-9 and J is TRBJ2-2; TRBD2 is a possible D gene (6 bases). CDR3 size: 15 residues. The germline V gene has CDR1 SEHNR and CDR2 FQNEAQ (reference sequence). The CDR3, as DNA: TGTTGTGCGGGGACTTCGATATCGAACACCGGGGAGCTGTTTTTT. Translating gives CCAGTSISNTGELFF.

CDR3 residues: CASSLEGTSTDTQYF. CDR3 DNA sequence: TGCGCCAGCAGCTTGGAAGGGACTAGCACAGATACGCAGTATTTT. The chain couples TRBV5-1 to TRBJ2-3; possible D gene TRBD2, 6 bases. In germline, CDR1 is SGHRS, CDR2 YFSETQ. V lost 0 bases to trimming and J lost 0 bases, with 8 bases between them. The CDR3 totals 15 residues.

The chain combines TRBV6-1 with TRBJ2-7, with 10 bases that match TRBD1. This CDR3 has 17 residues. CDR1 is MNHNS, CDR2 SASEGT, per germline. V shed 2 bases, J shed 5 bases, and the junction held 12 bases outside the gene matches. CDR3 nucleotides: TGTGCCAGCAGTGAATGGGTGGGAGGACAGGGGGTCCACGAGCAGTACTTC. Translating gives CASSEWVGGQGVHEQYF.

This sequence joins TRBV18 and TRBJ2-5; 7 positions match TRBD1. CDR1 is KGHSH and CDR2 is LQKENI in the germline V gene. V trimming: 3 bases; J trimming: 3 bases; junction bases outside the gene matches: 1. The CDR3 length is 13 residues. The CDR3 spells CASSPQGEETQYF. In nucleotides, the CDR3 is TGTGCCAGCTCACCTCAGGGGGAAGAGACCCAGTACTTC.

V usage is TRBV9 and J usage is TRBJ2-2, with D maybe TRBD2 (5 bases). The CDR3 runs 18 residues. Per the germline V gene, CDR1 is SGDLS and CDR2 is YYNGEE. V was clipped by 0 bases and J by 6 bases, with 21 bases between them. DNA of the CDR3: TGTGCCAGCAGCGTAGAGCCTATGGGAGCGGCCTATGCCGGGGAGCTGTTTTTT. Translated, it gives CASSVEPMGAAYAGELFF.

Only one count was recorded for this clone. The chain carries TRBV21-1 and TRBJ2-7; no check of the table's D call, TRBD2, against the DNA was made. TRBV21-1 is shown as a pseudogene. The CDR3 length is 15 residues. CDR3 in amino acids: CASSTRTSGVQEQYF. The CDR3 DNA is TGTGCCAGCAGCACGCGGACTAGCGGGGTGCAGGAGCAGTACTTC.